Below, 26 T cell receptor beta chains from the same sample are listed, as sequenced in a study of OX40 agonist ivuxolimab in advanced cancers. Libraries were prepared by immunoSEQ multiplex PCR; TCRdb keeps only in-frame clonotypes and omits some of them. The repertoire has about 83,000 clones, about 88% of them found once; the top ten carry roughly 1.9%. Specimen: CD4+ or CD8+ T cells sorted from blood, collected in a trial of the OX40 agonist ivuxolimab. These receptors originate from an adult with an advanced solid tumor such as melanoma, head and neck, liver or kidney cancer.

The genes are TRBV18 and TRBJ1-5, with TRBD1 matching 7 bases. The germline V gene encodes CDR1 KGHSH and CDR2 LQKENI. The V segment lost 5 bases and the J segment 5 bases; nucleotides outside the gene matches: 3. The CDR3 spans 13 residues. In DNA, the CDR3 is TGTGCCAGCTCAACAGGGGTTGATCAGCCCCAGCATTTT. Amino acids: CASSTGVDQPQHF.

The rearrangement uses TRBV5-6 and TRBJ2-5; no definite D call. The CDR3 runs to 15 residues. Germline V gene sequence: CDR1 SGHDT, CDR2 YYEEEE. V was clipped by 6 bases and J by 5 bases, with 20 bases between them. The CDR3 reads CASTGLKRREETQYF. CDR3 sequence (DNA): TGTGCCAGCACCGGGTTGAAGAGGCGTGAGGAGACCCAGTACTTC. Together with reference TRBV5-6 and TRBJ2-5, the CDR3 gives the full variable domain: DAGVTQSPTHLIKTRGQQVTLRCSPKSGHDTVSWYQQALGQGPQFIFQYYEEEERQRGNFPDRFSGHQFPNYSSELNVNALLLGDSALYLCASTGLKRREETQYFGPGTRLLVL.

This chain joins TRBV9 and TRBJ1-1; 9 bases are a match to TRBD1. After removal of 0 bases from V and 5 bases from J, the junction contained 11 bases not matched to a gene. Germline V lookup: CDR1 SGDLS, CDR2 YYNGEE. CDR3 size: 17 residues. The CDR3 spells CASSVGGTGGSVTEAFF. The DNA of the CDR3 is TGTGCCAGCAGCGTAGGGGGAACAGGGGGCAGCGTGACTGAAGCTTTCTTT.

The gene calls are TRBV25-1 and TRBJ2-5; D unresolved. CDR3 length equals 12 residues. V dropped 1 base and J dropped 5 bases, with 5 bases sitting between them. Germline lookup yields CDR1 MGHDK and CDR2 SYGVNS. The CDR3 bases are TGTGCCAGCAGTGAATTTAAGGAGACCCAGTACTTC. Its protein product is CASSEFKETQYF.

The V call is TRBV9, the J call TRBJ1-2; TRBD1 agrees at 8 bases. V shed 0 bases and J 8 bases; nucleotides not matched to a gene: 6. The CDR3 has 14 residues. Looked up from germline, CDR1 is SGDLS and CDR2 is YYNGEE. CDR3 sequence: CASSVGTGGRGYTF. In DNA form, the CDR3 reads TGTGCCAGCAGCGTAGGAACAGGGGGGAGAGGCTACACCTTC.

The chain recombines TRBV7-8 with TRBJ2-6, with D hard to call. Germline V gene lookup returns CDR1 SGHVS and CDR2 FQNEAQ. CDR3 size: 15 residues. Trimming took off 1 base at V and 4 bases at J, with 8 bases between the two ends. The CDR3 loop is CASSLGSRGANVLTF. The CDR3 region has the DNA TGTGCCAGCAGCTTAGGAAGCCGCGGGGCCAACGTCCTGACTTTC.

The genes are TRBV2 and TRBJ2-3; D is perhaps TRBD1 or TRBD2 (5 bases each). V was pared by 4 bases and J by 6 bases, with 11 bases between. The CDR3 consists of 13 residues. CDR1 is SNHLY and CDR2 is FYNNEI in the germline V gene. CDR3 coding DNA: TGTGCCAGCAGTGGCGAGGGGATGGATACGCAGTATTTT. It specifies CASSGEGMDTQYF. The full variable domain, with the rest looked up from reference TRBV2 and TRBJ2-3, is EPEVTQTPSHQVTQMGQEVILRCVPISNHLYFYWYRQILGQKVEFLVSFYNNEISEKSEIFDDQFSVERPDGSNFTLKIRSTKLEDSAMYFCASSGEGMDTQYFGPGTRLTVL.

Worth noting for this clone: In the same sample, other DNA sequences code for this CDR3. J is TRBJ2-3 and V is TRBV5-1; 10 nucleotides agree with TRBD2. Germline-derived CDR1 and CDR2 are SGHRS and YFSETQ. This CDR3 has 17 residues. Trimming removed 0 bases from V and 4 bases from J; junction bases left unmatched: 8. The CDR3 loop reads CASSLEGGAGGPDTQYF. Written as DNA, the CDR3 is TGCGCCAGCAGCTTGGAAGGAGGAGCGGGGGGGCCAGATACGCAGTATTTT.

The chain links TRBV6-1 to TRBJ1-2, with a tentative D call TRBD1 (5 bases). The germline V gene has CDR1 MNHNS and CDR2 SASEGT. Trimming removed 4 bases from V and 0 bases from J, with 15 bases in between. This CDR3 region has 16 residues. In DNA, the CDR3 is TGTGCCAGCAGTGTGTCGTGGGGCCAAGCTAACTATGGCTACACCTTC. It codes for CASSVSWGQANYGYTF.

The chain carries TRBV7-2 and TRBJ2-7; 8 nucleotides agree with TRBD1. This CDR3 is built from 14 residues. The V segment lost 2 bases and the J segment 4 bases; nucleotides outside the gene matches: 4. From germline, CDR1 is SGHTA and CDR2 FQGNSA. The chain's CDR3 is CASSLWDRRYEQYF. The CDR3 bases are TGTGCCAGCAGCTTATGGGACAGGAGATACGAGCAGTACTTC.

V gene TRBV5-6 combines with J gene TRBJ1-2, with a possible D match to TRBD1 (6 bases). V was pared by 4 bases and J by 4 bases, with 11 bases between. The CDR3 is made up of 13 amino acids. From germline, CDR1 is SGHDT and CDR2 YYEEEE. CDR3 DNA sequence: TGTGCCAGCAGCCCCACAGGGATCTATGGCTACACCTTC. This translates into CASSPTGIYGYTF.

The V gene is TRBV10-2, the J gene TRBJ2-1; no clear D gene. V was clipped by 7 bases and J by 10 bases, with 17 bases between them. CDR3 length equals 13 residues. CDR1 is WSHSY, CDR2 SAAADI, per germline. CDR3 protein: CASTADLALEQFF. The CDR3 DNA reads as TGCGCCAGCACGGCAGACTTAGCCCTCGAGCAGTTCTTC.

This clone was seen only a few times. The CDR3 bases are TGTGCCAGCAGCTTAAACAGCGTCGACGGCGAGCAGTACTTC. It translates to CASSLNSVDGEQYF. The rearrangement joins TRBV7-3 to TRBJ2-7; D unclear. Germline CDR1 and CDR2: SGHTA and FQGTGA. The CDR3 is 14 residues long. V lost 1 base, J lost 6 bases, and 13 bases lay in between.

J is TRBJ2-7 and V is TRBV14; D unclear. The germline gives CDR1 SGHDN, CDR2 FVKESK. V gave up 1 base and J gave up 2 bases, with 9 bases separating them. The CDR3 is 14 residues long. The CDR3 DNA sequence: TGTGCCAGCAGCCAAGGGCATTACGCCTACGAGCAGTACTTC. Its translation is CASSQGHYAYEQYF.

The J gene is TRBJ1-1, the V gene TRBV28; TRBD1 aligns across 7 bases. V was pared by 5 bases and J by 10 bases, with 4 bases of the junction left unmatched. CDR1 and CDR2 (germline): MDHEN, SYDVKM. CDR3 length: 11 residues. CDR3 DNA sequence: TGTGCCAGCAGTCTCGGGACAGCAGCTTTCTTT. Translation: CASSLGTAAFF.

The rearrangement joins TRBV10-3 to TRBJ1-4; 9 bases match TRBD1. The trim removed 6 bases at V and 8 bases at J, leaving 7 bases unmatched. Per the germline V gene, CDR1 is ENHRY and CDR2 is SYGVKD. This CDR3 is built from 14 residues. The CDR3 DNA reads TGTGCCATCAGAGGGGACAGGGTAGGAGAAAAACTGTTTTTT. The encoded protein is CAIRGDRVGEKLFF.

Here the CDR3 DNA reads TGTGCCAGCAGTTCCGTGGGCAGTTTCCCAGATACGCAGTATTTT. Translating it yields CASSSVGSFPDTQYF. The J gene is TRBJ2-3, the V gene TRBV27; no clear D. The CDR3 is made up of 15 amino acids. Trimming took 4 bases from V and 4 from J, leaving 15 bases between them. Looked up from germline, CDR1 is MNHEY and CDR2 is SMNVEV (reference sequence).

This CDR3 reads CASSITGSPLHF. CDR3 DNA sequence: TGTGCCAGTAGTATCACAGGTTCACCCCTCCACTTT. The rearrangement links TRBV19 to TRBJ1-6, with D perhaps TRBD1 (5 bases). This CDR3 has 12 amino acids. Germline lookup yields CDR1 LNHDA and CDR2 SQIVND (reference sequence). Trimming stripped 3 bases from V and 9 bases from J, with 6 bases between.

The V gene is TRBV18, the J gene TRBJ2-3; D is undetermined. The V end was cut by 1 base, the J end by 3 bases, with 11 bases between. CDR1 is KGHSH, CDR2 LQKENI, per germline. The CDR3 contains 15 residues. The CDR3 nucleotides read TGTGCCAGCTCACCACTGTCCCCCACTACAGATACGCAGTATTTT. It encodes CASSPLSPTTDTQYF.

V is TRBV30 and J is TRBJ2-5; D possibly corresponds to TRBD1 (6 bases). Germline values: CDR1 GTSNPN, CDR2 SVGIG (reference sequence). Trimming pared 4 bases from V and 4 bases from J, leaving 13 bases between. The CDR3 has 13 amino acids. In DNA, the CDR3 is TGTGCCTGGACTTCTCAGGGGATAGAGACCCAGTACTTC. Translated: CAWTSQGIETQYF.

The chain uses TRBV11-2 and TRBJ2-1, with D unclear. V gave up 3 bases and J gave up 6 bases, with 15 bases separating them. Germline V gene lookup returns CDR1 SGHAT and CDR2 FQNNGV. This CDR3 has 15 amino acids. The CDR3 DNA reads TGTGCCAGCAGCTTTGACTCAATTGTGGGCAATGAGCAGTTCTTC. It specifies CASSFDSIVGNEQFF.

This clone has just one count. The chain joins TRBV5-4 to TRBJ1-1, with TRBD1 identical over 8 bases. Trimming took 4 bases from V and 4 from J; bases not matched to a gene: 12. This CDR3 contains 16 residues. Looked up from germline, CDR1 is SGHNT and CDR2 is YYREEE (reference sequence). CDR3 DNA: TGTGCCAGCAGCGCGGGACAGGTCTGGGCGGTCACTGAAGCTTTCTTT. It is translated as CASSAGQVWAVTEAFF.

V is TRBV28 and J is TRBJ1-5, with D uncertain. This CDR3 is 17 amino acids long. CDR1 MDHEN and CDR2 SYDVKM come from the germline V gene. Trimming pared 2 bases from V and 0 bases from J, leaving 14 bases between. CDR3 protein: CASSLTLHPYSNQPQHF. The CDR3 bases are TGTGCCAGCAGTTTAACGTTACACCCTTATAGCAATCAGCCCCAGCATTTT.

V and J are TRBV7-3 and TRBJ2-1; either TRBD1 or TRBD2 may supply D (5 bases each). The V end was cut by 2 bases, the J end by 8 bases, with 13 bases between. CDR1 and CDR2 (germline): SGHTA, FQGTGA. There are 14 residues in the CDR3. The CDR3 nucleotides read TGTGCCAGCAGCTTAGAGGGGTATAAGGATGAGCAGTTCTTC. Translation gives CASSLEGYKDEQFF.

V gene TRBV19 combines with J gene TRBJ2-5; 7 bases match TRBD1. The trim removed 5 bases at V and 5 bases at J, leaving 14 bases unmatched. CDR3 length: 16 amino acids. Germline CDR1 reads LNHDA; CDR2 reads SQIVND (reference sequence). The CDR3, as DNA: TGTGCCAGTAGTCCCCAGACAGGGTCTGCTTGGGAGACCCAGTACTTC. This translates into CASSPQTGSAWETQYF.

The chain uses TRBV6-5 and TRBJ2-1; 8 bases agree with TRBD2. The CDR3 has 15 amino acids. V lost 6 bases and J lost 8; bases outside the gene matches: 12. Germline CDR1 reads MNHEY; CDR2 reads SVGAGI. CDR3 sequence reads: CASRNSGAAVDEQFF. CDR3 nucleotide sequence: TGTGCCAGCAGGAATAGCGGGGCGGCGGTTGATGAGCAGTTCTTC.